This TCR beta chain was captured by sequencing in a study of blood T cell repertoires in COVID-19. Study information: The samples span acute and convalescent COVID-19 from the United States, Italy and Spain.

Method: immunoSEQ multiplex PCR; TCRdb's copy keeps in-frame clones and lacks some. The sample includes over 150,000 clones, 70% to 85% of them seen just once. Sequencing was carried out using PBMCs or T cells enriched from blood (not recorded which). The source is a woman under 40 who had recovered from COVID-19.

In nucleotides, the CDR3 is TGCGCCAGCAGCAATCTAGCCGTGGTAGCGCGGAAAAACATTCAGTACTTC. Encoded protein: CASSNLAVVARKNIQYF. The chain carries TRBV4-1 and TRBJ2-4, with D possibly being TRBD2 (5 bases). The CDR3 is 17 amino acids. Germline CDR1 and CDR2: MGHRA and YSYEKL. V was pared by 5 bases and J by 4 bases, with 21 bases between.